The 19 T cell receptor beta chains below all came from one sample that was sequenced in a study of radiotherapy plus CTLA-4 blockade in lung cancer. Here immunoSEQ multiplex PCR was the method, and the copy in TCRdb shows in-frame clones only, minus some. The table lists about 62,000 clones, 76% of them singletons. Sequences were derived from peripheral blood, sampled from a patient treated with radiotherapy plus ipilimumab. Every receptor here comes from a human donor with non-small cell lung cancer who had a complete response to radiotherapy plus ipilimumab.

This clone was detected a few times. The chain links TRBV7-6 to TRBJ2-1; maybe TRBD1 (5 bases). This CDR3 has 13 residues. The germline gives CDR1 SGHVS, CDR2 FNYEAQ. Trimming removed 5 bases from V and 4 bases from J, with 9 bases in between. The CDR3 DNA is TGTGCCAGCAGCCCCCCAGGGTACAATGAGCAGTTCTTC. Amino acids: CASSPPGYNEQFF.

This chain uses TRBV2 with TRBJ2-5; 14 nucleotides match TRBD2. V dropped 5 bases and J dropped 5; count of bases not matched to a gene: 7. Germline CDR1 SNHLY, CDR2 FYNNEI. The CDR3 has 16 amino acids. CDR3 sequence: CASSRTSGGIRETQYF. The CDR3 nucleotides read TGTGCCAGCAGTCGGACTAGCGGGGGGATAAGGGAGACCCAGTACTTC. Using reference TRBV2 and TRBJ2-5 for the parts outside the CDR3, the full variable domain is EPEVTQTPSHQVTQMGQEVILRCVPISNHLYFYWYRQILGQKVEFLVSFYNNEISEKSEIFDDQFSVERPDGSNFTLKIRSTKLEDSAMYFCASSRTSGGIRETQYFGPGTRLLVL.

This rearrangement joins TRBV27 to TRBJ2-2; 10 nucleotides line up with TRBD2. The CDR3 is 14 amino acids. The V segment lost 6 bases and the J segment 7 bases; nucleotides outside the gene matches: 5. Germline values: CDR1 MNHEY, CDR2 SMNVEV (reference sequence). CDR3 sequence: CASSLAGVSGELFF. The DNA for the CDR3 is TGTGCCAGCAGCCTAGCGGGAGTGAGCGGGGAGCTGTTTTTT.

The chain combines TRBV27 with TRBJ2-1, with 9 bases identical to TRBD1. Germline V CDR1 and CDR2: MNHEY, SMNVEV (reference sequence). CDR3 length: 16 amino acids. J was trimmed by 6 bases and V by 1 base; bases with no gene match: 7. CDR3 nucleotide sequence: TGTGCCAGCAGTTTATACGGGACAGGGTGGGTCAATGAGCAGTTCTTC. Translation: CASSLYGTGWVNEQFF.

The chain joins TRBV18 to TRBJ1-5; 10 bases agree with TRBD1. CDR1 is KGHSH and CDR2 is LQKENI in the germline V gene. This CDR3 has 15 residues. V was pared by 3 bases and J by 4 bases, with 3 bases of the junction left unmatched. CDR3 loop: CASSPTGGENQPQHF. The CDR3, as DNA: TGTGCCAGCTCACCGACAGGGGGCGAGAATCAGCCCCAGCATTTT.

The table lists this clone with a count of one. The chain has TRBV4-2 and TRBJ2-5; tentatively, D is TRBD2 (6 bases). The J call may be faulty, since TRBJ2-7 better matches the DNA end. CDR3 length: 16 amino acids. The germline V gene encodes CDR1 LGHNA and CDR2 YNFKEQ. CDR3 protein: CASSQDLAGLSYEQYF. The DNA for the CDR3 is TGTGCCAGCAGCCAAGATCTTGCGGGGCTCTCCTACGAGCAGTACTTC.

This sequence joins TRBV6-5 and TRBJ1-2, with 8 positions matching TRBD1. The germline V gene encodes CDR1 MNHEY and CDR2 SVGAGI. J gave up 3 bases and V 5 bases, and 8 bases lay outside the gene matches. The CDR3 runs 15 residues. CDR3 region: CASSGRTGPHYGYTF. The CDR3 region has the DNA TGTGCCAGCAGTGGACGGACAGGGCCCCACTATGGCTACACCTTC.

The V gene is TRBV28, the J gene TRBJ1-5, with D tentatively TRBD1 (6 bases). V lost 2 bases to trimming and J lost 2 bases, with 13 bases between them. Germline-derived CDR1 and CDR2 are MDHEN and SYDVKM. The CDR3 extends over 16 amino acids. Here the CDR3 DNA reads TGTGCCAGCAGTTTAGGAACAGGGTATGGCAATCAGCCCCAGCATTTT. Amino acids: CASSLGTGYGNQPQHF.

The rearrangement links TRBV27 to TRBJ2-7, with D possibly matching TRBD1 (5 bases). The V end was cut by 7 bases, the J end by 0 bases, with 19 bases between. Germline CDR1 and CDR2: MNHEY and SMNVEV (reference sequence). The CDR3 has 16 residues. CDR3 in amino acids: CASTPRAGLYSYEQYF. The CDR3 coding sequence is TGTGCCAGCACCCCCCGGGCAGGGCTCTACTCCTACGAGCAGTACTTC.

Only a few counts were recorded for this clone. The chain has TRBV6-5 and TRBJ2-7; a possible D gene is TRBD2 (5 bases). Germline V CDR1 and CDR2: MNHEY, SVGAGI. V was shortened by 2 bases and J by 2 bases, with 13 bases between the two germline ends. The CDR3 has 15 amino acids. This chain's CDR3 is CASSYGTGSAYEQYF. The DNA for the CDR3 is TGTGCCAGCAGTTACGGTACGGGGTCAGCCTACGAGCAGTACTTC.

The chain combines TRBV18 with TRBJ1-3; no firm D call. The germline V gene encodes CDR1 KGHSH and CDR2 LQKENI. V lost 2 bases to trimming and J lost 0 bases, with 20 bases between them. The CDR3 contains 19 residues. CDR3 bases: TGTGCCAGCTCACCAGTGGCTAGTAGCCGAACGAGCTCTGGAAACACCATATATTTT. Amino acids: CASSPVASSRTSSGNTIYF.

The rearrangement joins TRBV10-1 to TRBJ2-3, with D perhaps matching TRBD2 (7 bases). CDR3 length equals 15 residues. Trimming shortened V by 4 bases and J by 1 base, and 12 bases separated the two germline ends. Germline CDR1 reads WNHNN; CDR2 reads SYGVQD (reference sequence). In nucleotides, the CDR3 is TGCGCCAGCAGTGTGGGGCGGGGGCGCACAGATACGCAGTATTTT. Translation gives CASSVGRGRTDTQYF.

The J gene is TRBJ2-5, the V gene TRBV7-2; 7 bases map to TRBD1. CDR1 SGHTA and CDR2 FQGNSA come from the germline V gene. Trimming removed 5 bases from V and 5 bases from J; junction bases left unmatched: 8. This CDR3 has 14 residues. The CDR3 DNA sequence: TGTGCCAGCAGCCCCAGACAGGGTGGCGAGACCCAGTACTTC. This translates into CASSPRQGGETQYF.

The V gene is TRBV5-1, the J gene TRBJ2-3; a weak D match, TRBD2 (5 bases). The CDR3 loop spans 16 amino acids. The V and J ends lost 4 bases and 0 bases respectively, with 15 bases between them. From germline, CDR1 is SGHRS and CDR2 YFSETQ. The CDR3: CASSKGLETSTDTQYF. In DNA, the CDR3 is TGCGCCAGCAGCAAAGGACTGGAGACTAGCACAGATACGCAGTATTTT.

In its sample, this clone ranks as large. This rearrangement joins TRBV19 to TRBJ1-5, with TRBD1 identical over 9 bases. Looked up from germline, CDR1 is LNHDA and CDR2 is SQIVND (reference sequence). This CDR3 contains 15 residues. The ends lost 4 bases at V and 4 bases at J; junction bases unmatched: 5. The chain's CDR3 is CASSTTGTGNQPQHF. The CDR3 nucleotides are TGTGCCAGTAGTACGACCGGGACAGGGAATCAGCCCCAGCATTTT.

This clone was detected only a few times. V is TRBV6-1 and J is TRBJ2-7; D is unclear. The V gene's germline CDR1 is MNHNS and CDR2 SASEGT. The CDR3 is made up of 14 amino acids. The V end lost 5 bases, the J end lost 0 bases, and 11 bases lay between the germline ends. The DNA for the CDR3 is TGTGCCAGCAGTCCTGAGTGGTCCTCCTACGAGCAGTACTTC. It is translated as CASSPEWSSYEQYF.

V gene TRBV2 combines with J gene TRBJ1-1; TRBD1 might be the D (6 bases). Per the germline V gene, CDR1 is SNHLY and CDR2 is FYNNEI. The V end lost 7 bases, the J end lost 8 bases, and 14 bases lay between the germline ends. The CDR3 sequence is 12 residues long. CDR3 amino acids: CASTLQGVEAFF. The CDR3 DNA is TGTGCCAGCACTTTACAGGGTGTGGAAGCTTTCTTT.

CDR3 loop: CASNRRSAGDLQETQYF. The CDR3 nucleotides are TGTGCCAGCAACCGAAGGTCCGCGGGGGACCTCCAAGAGACCCAGTACTTC. This rearrangement joins TRBV7-9 to TRBJ2-5; TRBD2 matches 7 bases. The CDR3 runs 17 residues. With V trimmed by 7 bases and J by 1 base, 15 bases remained unmatched. The germline CDR1 and CDR2 sequences are SEHNR and FQNEAQ (reference sequence).

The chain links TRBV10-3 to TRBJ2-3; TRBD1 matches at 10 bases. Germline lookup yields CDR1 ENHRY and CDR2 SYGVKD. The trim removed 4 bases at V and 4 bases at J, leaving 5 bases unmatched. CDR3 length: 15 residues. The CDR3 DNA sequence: TGTGCCATCAGTGGACAGGGGGCCGGAGCAGATACGCAGTATTTT. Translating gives CAISGQGAGADTQYF.